This T cell receptor beta chain originates from a study of CD8 T cells in ankylosing spondylitis. The CDR3 has 18 amino acids. Per germline, CDR1 SGHKS and CDR2 YYEKEE (reference sequence). V was clipped by 1 base and J by 4 bases; unmatched bases: 11. Concerning this clonotype itself: Its cognate antigen is unknown.

TCRdb passed the 5' RACE reads through MiXCR, listing each CDR3 protein once. This table holds about 340,000 distinct CDR3 sequences, about 14% found once. Study-wide results and caveats: Reportedly, matched ankylosing spondylitis synovial fluid was significantly enriched for disease-linked clones.

The sample comprised blood, either unsorted or a sorted T cell fraction (not recorded which). V and J are TRBV5-5 and TRBJ2-5; 12 bases map to TRBD2. This TCR derives from a male donor with ankylosing spondylitis or in good health (not recorded which). The CDR3 nucleotides read TGTGCCAGCAGCTTGCCCCGGACTAGCGGGGACTTTGGAGAGACCCAGTACTTC. Residues: CASSLPRTSGDFGETQYF.